Shown below are 16 T cell receptor beta chains from a single sample sequenced in a study of shared clonotypes between healthy human individuals. TCRdb keeps only in-frame clones here, not all; method: immunoSEQ multiplex PCR. The sample includes 170,000 or so clones, approximately 60% of them seen just once. The sequencing sample was made of memory CD4+ T cells sorted from blood. Subset described: CD45RA-negative fraction. The receptors derive from a man aged 25-45 years in good health.

The genes are TRBV18 and TRBJ2-5; 12 bases are shared with TRBD2. Unmatched junction bases numbered 0, after V lost 1 base and J lost 3 bases. CDR3 length: 15 amino acids. Germline assignment: CDR1 KGHSH and CDR2 LQKENI. CDR3 amino acids: CASSPRTSGEETQYF. The CDR3 nucleotides read TGTGCCAGCTCACCACGGACTAGCGGGGAAGAGACCCAGTACTTC. The whole variable domain, filled in from reference TRBV18 and TRBJ2-5, reads NAGVMQNPRHLVRRRGQEARLRCSPMKGHSHVYWYRQLPEEGLKFMVYLQKENIIDESGMPKERFSAEFPKEGPSILRIQQVVRGDSAAYFCASSPRTSGEETQYFGPGTRLLVL.

A note on this clone: At the DNA level, this CDR3 is encoded by other sequences in the same sample as well. This sequence joins TRBV7-2 and TRBJ2-2, with 9 nucleotides matching TRBD1. The CDR3 consists of 15 residues. Germline CDR1 and CDR2: SGHTA and FQGNSA. J gave up 3 bases and V 5 bases, and 4 bases lay outside the gene matches. CDR3 in amino acids: CASSRDRVYTGELFF. The CDR3 coding sequence is TGTGCCAGCAGCCGGGACAGGGTCTACACCGGGGAGCTGTTTTTT.

The chain employs TRBV6-1 and TRBJ1-2; 9 bases are a match to TRBD1. Germline CDR1 reads MNHNS; CDR2 reads SASEGT. Germline trimming cut 6 bases from V and 6 bases from J; bases unmatched to any gene: 5. CDR3 size: 13 residues. The CDR3 DNA follows: TGTGCCAGCAGATGGGACAGGGCACATGGCTACACCTTC. Residues: CASRWDRAHGYTF.

This clone occurred a few times. The gene calls are TRBV7-9 and TRBJ2-2; 8 bases fit TRBD1. Unmatched junction bases numbered 3, after V lost 5 bases and J lost 4 bases. The CDR3 has 14 residues. Germline V CDR1 and CDR2: SEHNR, FQNEAQ (reference sequence). The CDR3, as DNA: TGTGCCAGCAGCCATACAGGGGGCACCGGGGAGCTGTTTTTT. Protein sequence: CASSHTGGTGELFF. The variable domain in full, with the rest retrieved from reference TRBV7-9 and TRBJ2-2, is DTGVSQNPRHKITKRGQNVTFRCDPISEHNRLYWYRQTLGQGPEFLTYFQNEAQLEKSRLLSDRFSAERPKGSFSTLEIQRTEQGDSAMYLCASSHTGGTGELFFGEGSRLTVL.

V is TRBV28 and J is TRBJ2-2; D is unresolved. V was shortened by 2 bases and J by 9 bases, with 7 bases between the two germline ends. The CDR3 is 12 residues long. CDR1 MDHEN and CDR2 SYDVKM come from the germline V gene. The CDR3 bases are TGTGCCAGCAGTTTACCCCCGTGGGAGCTGTTTTTT. Translation: CASSLPPWELFF.

The chain joins TRBV6-6 to TRBJ2-2; the D gene is possibly TRBD1 (8 bases). The V end was cut by 4 bases, the J end by 4 bases, with 16 bases between. The CDR3 is 16 residues long. Germline V gene data show CDR1 as MNHNY and CDR2 as SVGAGI (reference sequence). This chain's CDR3 is CASSSRGRGGTGELFF. CDR3 DNA: TGTGCCAGCAGTTCCAGGGGGCGCGGGGGCACCGGGGAGCTGTTTTTT.

About this clone: Other DNA sequences in this specimen translate into the identical CDR3. The J gene is TRBJ2-1, the V gene TRBV18; TRBD1 is a possible D gene (6 bases). V was cut by 3 bases and J by 2 bases, with 14 bases left in between. In germline, CDR1 is KGHSH, CDR2 LQKENI. The CDR3 totals 16 residues. The CDR3 is CASSPRAGEPYNEQFF. In DNA, the CDR3 is TGTGCCAGCTCACCGCGGGCAGGGGAACCCTACAATGAGCAGTTCTTC.

In its sample, this clone was seen a few times. The V gene is TRBV27, the J gene TRBJ2-3; D is undetermined. V was trimmed by 4 bases and J by 5 bases, leaving 7 bases between them. The germline V gene encodes CDR1 MNHEY and CDR2 SMNVEV (reference sequence). The CDR3 totals 12 residues. CDR3 in amino acids: CASSSRRDTQYF. The CDR3 bases are TGTGCCAGCAGTTCCCGAAGAGATACGCAGTATTTT.

V is TRBV27 and J is TRBJ2-1, with TRBD2 matching 11 bases. Germline V gene data show CDR1 as MNHEY and CDR2 as SMNVEV (reference sequence). Trimming at V came to 7 bases and at J to 7 bases, leaving 18 bases not matched to a gene. The CDR3 loop spans 18 amino acids. The CDR3 nucleotides read TGTGCCAGCACCCGATACTTGACAAGGACTAGCGGGTCTAATGAGCAGTTCTTC. The encoded protein is CASTRYLTRTSGSNEQFF.

The genes are TRBV5-5 and TRBJ2-3; TRBD2 agrees at 15 bases. The CDR3 consists of 16 residues. V lost 4 bases and J lost 4; bases outside the gene matches: 4. Germline CDR1 and CDR2: SGHKS and YYEKEE (reference sequence). In DNA form, the CDR3 reads TGTGCCAGCAGCCGGACTAGCGGGAGGGTGGCAGATACGCAGTATTTT. Protein: CASSRTSGRVADTQYF.

This clone appeared a few times. CDR3: CASSLVTGGTGELFF. CDR3 nucleotides: TGTGCCAGCAGCTTAGTGACAGGGGGCACCGGGGAGCTGTTTTTT. The chain joins TRBV11-3 to TRBJ2-2; TRBD1 matches 9 bases. Germline values: CDR1 SGHNT, CDR2 YENEEA. The CDR3 spans 15 residues. The junction had 1 base not matched to a gene; V was cut back by 1 base and J by 4 bases.

There are a few counts of this clone. CDR3 bases: TGTGCCAGCAGTGAATCTGCGAGGGGTGAAGCTTTCTTT. This translates into CASSESARGEAFF. This sequence joins TRBV2 and TRBJ1-1, with D possibly matching TRBD1 (5 bases). CDR3 length equals 13 residues. Trimming pared 2 bases from V and 7 bases from J, leaving 11 bases between. Germline loops: CDR1 SNHLY, CDR2 FYNNEI.

This sequence joins TRBV5-1 and TRBJ1-5, with D possibly being TRBD1 (5 bases). Trimming left V 2 bases short and J 6 bases short, with 15 bases between. CDR1 and CDR2 from the germline V gene are SGHRS and YFSETQ. This CDR3 is built from 15 residues. The CDR3 loop reads CASSLGPAGGQPQHF. As DNA, the CDR3 is TGCGCCAGCAGCTTAGGTCCCGCCGGGGGTCAGCCCCAGCATTTT.

The chain links TRBV28 to TRBJ2-4; 8 positions match TRBD1. The CDR3 length is 13 residues. V was clipped by 2 bases and J by 6 bases; unmatched bases: 0. Germline V gene data show CDR1 as MDHEN and CDR2 as SYDVKM. The CDR3 reads CASSLQGANIQYF. The CDR3 DNA reads TGTGCCAGCAGTTTACAGGGGGCAAACATTCAGTACTTC. The full variable domain, in which reference TRBV28 and TRBJ2-4 provide the parts outside the CDR3, is DVKVTQSSRYLVKRTGEKVFLECVQDMDHENMFWYRQDPGLGLRLIYFSYDVKMKEKGDIPEGYSVSREKKERFSLILESASTNQTSMYLCASSLQGANIQYFGAGTRLSVL.

In its sample, this clone was seen a few times. In DNA form, the CDR3 reads TGTGCCAGTAACAAGGGGGGCAGAAACTACGAGCAGTACTTC. Amino acids: CASNKGGRNYEQYF. The chain uses TRBV19 and TRBJ2-7; possibly TRBD1 or TRBD2 for D (6 bases each). This CDR3 spans 14 amino acids. The V and J ends lost 7 bases and 3 bases respectively, with 16 bases between them. The germline V gene has CDR1 LNHDA and CDR2 SQIVND (reference sequence).

This clone was counted a single time. The rearrangement uses TRBV2 and TRBJ1-2; D might be TRBD1 (5 bases). The germline V and J ends were trimmed by 9 bases and 4 bases, with 18 bases remaining between them. The CDR3 loop spans 14 amino acids. Germline CDR1 reads SNHLY; CDR2 reads FYNNEI. Here the CDR3 DNA reads TGTGCCAGTAGGACGGAAGGGACCTTCTATGGCTACACCTTC. Residues: CASRTEGTFYGYTF.